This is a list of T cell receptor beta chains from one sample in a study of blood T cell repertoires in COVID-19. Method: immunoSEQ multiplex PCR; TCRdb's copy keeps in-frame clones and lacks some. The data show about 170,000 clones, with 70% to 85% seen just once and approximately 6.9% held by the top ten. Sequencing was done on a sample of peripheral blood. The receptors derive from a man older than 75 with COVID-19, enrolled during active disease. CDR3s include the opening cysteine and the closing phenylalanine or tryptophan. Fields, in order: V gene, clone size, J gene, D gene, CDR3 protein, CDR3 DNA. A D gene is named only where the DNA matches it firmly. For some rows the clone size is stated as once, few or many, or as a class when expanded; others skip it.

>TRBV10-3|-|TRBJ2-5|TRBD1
CAISDGTGQETQYF
TGTGCCATCAGTGACGGGACAGGACAAGAGACCCAGTACTTC
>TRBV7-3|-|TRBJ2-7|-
CASSLFQGGEQYF
TGTGCCAGCAGCTTATTTCAGGGCGGCGAGCAGTACTTC
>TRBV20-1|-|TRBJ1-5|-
CSASPGVGNQPQHF
TGCAGTGCTAGTCCCGGGGTAGGCAATCAGCCCCAGCATTTT
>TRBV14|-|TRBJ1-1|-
CASSQDRLPMNTEAFF
TGTGCCAGCAGCCAAGACAGGCTACCCATGAACACTGAAGCTTTCTTT
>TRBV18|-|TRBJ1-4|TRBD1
CASSGTGPAGEKLFF
TGTGCCAGCTCAGGGACAGGGCCCGCAGGCGAAAAACTGTTTTTT
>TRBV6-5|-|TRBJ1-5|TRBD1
CASSSGQGFSNQPQHF
TGTGCCAGCAGTTCCGGACAGGGATTTAGCAATCAGCCCCAGCATTTT
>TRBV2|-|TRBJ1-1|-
CASSVRGRNTEAFF
TGTGCCAGCAGTGTTCGGGGGAGGAACACTGAAGCTTTCTTT
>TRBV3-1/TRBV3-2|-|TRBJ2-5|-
CASSQDRRVGTQYF
TGTGCCAGCAGCCAAGATAGGAGGGTCGGGACCCAGTACTTC
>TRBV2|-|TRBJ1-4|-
CASSGAGKLFF
TGTGCCAGCAGTGGGGCGGGAAAACTGTTTTTT
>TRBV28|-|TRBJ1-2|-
CASSWVPGSNYGYTF
TGTGCCAGCAGTTGGGTGCCAGGGTCTAACTATGGCTACACCTTC
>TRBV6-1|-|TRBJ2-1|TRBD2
CASSEELSGGSYNEQFF
TGTGCCAGCAGTGAAGAACTCTCGGGGGGCTCCTACAATGAGCAGTTCTTC
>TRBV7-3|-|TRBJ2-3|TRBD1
CASSPGTETDTQYF
TGTGCCAGCAGCCCTGGGACAGAGACAGATACGCAGTATTTT
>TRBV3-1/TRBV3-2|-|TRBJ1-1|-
CASSQDWEGEAFF
TGTGCCAGCAGCCAAGATTGGGAGGGGGAAGCTTTCTTT
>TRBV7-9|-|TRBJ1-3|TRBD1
CASSFSGGPGNTIYF
TGTGCCAGCAGCTTCTCAGGGGGTCCTGGAAACACCATATATTTT
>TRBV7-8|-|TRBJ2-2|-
CASSLARAPTGELFF
TGTGCCAGCAGCTTAGCGAGGGCCCCGACCGGGGAGCTGTTTTTT
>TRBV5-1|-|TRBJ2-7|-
CASSPTTVNGEQYF
TGCGCCAGCAGCCCTACGACAGTTAATGGCGAGCAGTACTTC
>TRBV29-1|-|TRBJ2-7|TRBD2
CSVRGGPVSYEQYF
TGCAGCGTTCGCGGGGGGCCTGTCTCCTACGAGCAGTACTTC
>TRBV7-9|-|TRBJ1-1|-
CASSLDMNTEAFF
TGTGCCAGCAGCTTAGACATGAACACTGAAGCTTTCTTT
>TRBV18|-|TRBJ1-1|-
CASSLNRVNTEAFF
TGTGCCAGCTCACTTAACCGGGTAAACACTGAAGCTTTCTTT
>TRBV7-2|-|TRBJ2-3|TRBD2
CASSWTSGSGTDTQYF
TGTGCCAGCAGCTGGACTAGCGGGAGCGGGACAGATACGCAGTATTTT
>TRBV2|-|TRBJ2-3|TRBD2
CASSEGLAGGSSTDTQYF
TGTGCCAGCAGTGAAGGGCTAGCGGGGGGATCTAGCACAGATACGCAGTATTTT
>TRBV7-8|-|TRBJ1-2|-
CASSTRTANYGYTF
TGTGCCAGCAGCACTCGGACAGCCAACTATGGCTACACCTTC
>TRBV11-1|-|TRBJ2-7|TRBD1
CASSFRGRGSYEQYF
TGTGCCAGCAGCTTTAGGGGGCGTGGGTCCTACGAGCAGTACTTC
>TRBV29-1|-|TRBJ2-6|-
CSVEGQGMGANVLTF
TGCAGCGTTGAAGGCCAGGGGATGGGGGCCAACGTCCTGACTTTC
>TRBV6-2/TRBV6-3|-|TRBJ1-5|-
CASSYSVGNQPQHF
TGTGCCAGCAGTTACTCCGTTGGCAATCAGCCCCAGCATTTT
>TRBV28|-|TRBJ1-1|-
CASSFGWGRGNTEAFF
TGTGCCAGCAGTTTTGGCTGGGGGAGGGGAAATACTGAAGCTTTCTTT
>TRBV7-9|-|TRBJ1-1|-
CASSLGRNLNTEAFF
TGTGCCAGCAGCTTAGGCAGAAATTTGAACACTGAAGCTTTCTTT
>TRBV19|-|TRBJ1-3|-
CASSMGGLASGNTIYF
TGTGCCAGTAGTATGGGAGGGCTTGCCTCTGGAAACACCATATATTTT
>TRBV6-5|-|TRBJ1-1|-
CASRWGENTEAFF
TGTGCCAGCCGGTGGGGGGAGAACACTGAAGCTTTCTTT
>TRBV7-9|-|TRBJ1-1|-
CASLRDMNTEAFF
TGTGCCAGCTTAAGGGACATGAACACTGAAGCTTTCTTT
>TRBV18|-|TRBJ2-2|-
CASSPSRAGELFF
TGTGCCAGCTCACCCTCCAGGGCCGGGGAGCTGTTTTTT
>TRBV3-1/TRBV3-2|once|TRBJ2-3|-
CASSQVSGSVDTQYF
TGTGCCAGCAGCCAAGTCTCGGGGTCGGTAGATACGCAGTATTTT
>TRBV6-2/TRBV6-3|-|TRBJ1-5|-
CASSYYPPQHF
TGTGCCAGCAGTTACTATCCTCCCCAGCATTTT
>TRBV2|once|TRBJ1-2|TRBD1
CATTGGEGYGYTF
TGTGCCACTACAGGGGGAGAAGGCTATGGCTACACCTTC
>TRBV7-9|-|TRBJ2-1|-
CASSLDRVIQGDEQFF
TGTGCCAGCAGCTTAGATAGGGTCATCCAAGGGGATGAGCAGTTCTTC
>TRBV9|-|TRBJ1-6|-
CASSVAGQGSPLHF
TGTGCCAGCAGCGTAGCAGGGCAGGGCTCACCCCTCCACTTT
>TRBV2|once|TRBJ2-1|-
CASSEVTDYNEQFF
TGTGCCAGCAGTGAGGTGACAGACTACAATGAGCAGTTCTTC
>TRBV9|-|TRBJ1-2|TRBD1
CASSVVTGNGYTF
TGTGCCAGCAGCGTAGTGACAGGGAATGGCTACACCTTC
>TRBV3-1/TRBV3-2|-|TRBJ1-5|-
CASSQAEGAQPQHF
TGTGCCAGCAGCCAGGCAGAGGGAGCTCAGCCCCAGCATTTT
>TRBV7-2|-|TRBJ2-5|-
CASSLGGDRGETQYF
TGTGCCAGCAGCTTAGGGGGGGACAGAGGGGAGACCCAGTACTTC
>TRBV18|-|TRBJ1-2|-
CASSPGGYGYTF
TGTGCCAGCTCACCAGGGGGGTATGGCTACACCTTC
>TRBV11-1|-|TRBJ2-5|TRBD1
CASSWGQGETQYF
TGTGCCAGCAGCTGGGGACAGGGCGAGACCCAGTACTTC
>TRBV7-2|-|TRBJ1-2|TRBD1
CASSFGGTGVTKGGYTF
TGTGCCAGCAGCTTTGGGGGGACAGGAGTCACGAAAGGGGGCTACACCTTC
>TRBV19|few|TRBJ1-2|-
CASSLRTAANYGYTF
TGTGCCAGTAGTCTAAGGACAGCCGCAAACTATGGCTACACCTTC
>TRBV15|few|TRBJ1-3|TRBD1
CATSRNRGSSGNTIYF
TGTGCCACCAGCAGAAACAGGGGCTCCTCTGGAAACACCATATATTTT
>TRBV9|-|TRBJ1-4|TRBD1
CASSEGQGYEKLFF
TGTGCCAGCAGCGAGGGACAGGGGTATGAAAAACTGTTTTTT
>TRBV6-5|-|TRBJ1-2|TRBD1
CASTGQGTDYGYTF
TGTGCCAGCACCGGACAGGGAACGGACTATGGCTACACCTTC
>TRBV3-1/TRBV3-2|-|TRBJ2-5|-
CASSQAVAGQWPETQYF
TGTGCCAGCAGCCAAGCCGTCGCCGGACAGTGGCCGGAGACCCAGTACTTC
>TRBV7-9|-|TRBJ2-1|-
CASSRVVHEQFF
TGTGCCAGCAGCCGGGTCGTGCATGAGCAGTTCTTC
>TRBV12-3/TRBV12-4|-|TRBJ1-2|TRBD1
CASSPNPTGDTF
TGTGCCAGCAGTCCGAACCCTACAGGGGACACCTTC
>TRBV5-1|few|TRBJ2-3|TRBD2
CASSLTTSGTDTQYF
TGCGCCAGCAGCCTAACCACTAGCGGCACAGATACGCAGTATTTT
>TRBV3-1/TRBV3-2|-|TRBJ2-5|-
CASSQFSDRETQYF
TGTGCCAGCAGCCAATTTAGCGATCGAGAGACCCAGTACTTC
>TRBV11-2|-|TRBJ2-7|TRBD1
CASSLDPPGTGRNEQYF
TGTGCCAGCAGCTTAGATCCTCCCGGGACAGGGAGAAACGAGCAGTACTTC